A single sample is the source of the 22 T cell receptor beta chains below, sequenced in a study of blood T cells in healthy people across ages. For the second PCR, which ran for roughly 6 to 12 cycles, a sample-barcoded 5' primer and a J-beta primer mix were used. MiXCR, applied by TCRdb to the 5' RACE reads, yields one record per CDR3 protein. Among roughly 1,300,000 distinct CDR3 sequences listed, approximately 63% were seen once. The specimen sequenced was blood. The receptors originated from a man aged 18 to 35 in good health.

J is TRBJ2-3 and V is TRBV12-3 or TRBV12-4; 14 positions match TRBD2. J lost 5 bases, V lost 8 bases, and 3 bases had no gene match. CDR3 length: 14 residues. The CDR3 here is CASGLAGGIDTQYF. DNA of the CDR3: TGTGCCAGCGGACTAGCGGGGGGAATAGATACGCAGTATTTT.

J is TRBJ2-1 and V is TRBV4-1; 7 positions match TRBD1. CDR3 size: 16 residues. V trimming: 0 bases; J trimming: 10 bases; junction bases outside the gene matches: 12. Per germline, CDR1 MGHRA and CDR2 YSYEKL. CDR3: CASSQDTPGQRYEQFF. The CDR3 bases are TGCGCCAGCAGCCAAGATACCCCGGGACAGAGATACGAGCAGTTCTTC.

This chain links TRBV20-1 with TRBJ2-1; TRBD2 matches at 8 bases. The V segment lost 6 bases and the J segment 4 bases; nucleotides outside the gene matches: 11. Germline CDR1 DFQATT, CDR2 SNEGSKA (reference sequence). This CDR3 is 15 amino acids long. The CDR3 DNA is TGCAGTGCAAAGCCGGGACTAGTCCCGTACAATGAGCAGTTCTTC. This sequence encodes CSAKPGLVPYNEQFF.

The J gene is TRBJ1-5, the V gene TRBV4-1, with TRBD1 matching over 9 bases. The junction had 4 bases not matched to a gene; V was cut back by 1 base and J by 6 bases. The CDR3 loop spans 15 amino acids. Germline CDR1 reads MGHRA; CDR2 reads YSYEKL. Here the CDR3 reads CASSQGTGVGQPQHF. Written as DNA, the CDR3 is TGCGCCAGCAGCCAAGGGACAGGGGTCGGTCAGCCCCAGCATTTT.

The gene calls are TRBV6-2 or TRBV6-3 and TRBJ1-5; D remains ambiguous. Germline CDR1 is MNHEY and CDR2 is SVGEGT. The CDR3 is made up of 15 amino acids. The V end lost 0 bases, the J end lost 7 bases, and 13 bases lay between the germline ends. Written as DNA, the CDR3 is TGTGCCAGCAGTTACTCAGATCCCAGAGGACAGCCCCAGCATTTT. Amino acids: CASSYSDPRGQPQHF.

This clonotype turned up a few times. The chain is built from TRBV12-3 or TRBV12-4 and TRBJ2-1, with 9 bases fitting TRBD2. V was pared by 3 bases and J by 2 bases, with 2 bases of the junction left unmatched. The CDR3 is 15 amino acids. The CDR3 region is CASSFRGGAYNEQFF. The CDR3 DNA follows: TGTGCCAGCAGTTTCCGCGGGGGGGCCTACAATGAGCAGTTCTTC.

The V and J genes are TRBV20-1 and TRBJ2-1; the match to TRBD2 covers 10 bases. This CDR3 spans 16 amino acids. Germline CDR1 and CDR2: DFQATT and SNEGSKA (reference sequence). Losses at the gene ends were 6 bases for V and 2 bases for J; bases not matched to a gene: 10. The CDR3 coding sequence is TGCAGTGCCCAGAGGGCTAGCGGGAGCCCCTACAATGAGCAGTTCTTC. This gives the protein CSAQRASGSPYNEQFF.

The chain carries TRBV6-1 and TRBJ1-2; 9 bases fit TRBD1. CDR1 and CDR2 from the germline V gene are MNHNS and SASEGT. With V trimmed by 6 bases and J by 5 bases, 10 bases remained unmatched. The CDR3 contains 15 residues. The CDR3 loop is CASRDTGGGYYGYTF. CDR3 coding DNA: TGTGCCAGCAGAGACACAGGGGGCGGATATTATGGCTACACCTTC.

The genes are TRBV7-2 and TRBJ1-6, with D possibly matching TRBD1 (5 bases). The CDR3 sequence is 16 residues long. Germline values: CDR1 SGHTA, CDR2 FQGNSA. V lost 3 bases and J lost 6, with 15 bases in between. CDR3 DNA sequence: TGTGCCAGCAGCTTGGGACCTCGAACTACTAATTCACCCCTCCACTTT. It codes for CASSLGPRTTNSPLHF.

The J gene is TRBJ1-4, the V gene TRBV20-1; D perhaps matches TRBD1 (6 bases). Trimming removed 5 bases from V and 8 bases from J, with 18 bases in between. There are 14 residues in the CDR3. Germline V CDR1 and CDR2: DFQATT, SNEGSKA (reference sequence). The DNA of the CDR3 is TGCAGTGCTCCCACAGGCGGAGGGGGGGAAAAACTGTTTTTT. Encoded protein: CSAPTGGGGEKLFF.

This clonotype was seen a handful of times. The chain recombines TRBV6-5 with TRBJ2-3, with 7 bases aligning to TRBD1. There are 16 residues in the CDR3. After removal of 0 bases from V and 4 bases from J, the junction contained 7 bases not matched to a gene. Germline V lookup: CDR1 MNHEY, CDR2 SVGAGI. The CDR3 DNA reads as TGTGCCAGCAGTTACTCTTACGGACAGGAGTCAGATACGCAGTATTTT. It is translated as CASSYSYGQESDTQYF.

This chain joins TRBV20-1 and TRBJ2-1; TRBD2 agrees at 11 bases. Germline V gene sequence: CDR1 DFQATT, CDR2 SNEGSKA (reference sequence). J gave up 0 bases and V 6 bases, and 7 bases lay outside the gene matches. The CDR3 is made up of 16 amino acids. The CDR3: CSATGLAGSSYNEQFF. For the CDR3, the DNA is TGCAGTGCGACCGGACTAGCGGGTTCCTCCTACAATGAGCAGTTCTTC.

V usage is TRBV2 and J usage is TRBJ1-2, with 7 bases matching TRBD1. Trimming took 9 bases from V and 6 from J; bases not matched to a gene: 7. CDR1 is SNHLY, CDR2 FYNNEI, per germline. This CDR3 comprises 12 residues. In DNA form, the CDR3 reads TGTGCCAGAAGACAGGGAACAGATGGCTACACCTTC. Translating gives CARRQGTDGYTF.

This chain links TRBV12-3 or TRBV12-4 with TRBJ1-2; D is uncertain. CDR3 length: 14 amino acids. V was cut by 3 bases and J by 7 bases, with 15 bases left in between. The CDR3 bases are TGTGCCAGCAGTTTTGGGCACAGTTTGGGTGGCTACACCTTC. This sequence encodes CASSFGHSLGGYTF.

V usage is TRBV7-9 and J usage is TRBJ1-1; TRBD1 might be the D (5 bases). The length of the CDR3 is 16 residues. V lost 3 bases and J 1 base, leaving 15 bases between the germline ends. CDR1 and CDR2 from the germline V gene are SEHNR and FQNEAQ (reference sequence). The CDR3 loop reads CASSFGAGIGNTEAFF. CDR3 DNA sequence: TGTGCCAGCAGCTTCGGGGCAGGGATTGGGAACACTGAAGCTTTCTTT.

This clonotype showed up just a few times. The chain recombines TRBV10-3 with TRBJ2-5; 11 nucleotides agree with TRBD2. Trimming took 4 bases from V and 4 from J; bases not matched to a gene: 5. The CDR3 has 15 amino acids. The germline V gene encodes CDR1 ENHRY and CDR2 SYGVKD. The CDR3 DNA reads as TGTGCCATCAGTGTCTCTAGCGGGGGGTTAGAGACCCAGTACTTC. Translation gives CAISVSSGGLETQYF.

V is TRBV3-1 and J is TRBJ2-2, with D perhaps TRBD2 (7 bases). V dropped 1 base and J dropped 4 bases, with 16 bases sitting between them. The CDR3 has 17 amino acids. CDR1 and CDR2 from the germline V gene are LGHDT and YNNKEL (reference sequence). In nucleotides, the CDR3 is TGTGCCAGCAGCCAAGTCTTAGGGGGGGCTGGCACCGGGGAGCTGTTTTTT. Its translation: CASSQVLGGAGTGELFF.

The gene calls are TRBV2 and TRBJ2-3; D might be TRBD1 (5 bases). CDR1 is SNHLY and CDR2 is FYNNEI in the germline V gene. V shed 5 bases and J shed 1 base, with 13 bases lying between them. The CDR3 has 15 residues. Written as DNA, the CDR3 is TGTGCCAGCAGTCCGGACATGTGGGGCACAGATACGCAGTATTTT. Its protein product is CASSPDMWGTDTQYF.

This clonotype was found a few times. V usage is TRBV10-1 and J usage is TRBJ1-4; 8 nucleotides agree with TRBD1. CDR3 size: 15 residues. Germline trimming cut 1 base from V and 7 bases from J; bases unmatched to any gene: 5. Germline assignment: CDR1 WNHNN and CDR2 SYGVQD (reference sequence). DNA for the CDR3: TGCGCCAGCAGTGAGTTGACAGGGGCCGGTGAAAAACTGTTTTTT. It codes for CASSELTGAGEKLFF.

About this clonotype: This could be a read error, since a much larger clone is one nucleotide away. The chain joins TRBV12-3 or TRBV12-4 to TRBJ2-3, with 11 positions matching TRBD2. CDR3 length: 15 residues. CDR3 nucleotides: TGTGCCAGCAGCCTAGCGGGGGGTATCACAGGTACGCAGTATTTT. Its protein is CASSLAGGITGTQYF.

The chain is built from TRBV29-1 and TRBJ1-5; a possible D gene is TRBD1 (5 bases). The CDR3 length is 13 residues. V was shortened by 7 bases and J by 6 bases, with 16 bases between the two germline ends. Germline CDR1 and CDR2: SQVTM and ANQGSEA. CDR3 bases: TGCAGCGGATCCTCAGGGTGGGGTCAGCCCCAGCATTTT. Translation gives CSGSSGWGQPQHF.

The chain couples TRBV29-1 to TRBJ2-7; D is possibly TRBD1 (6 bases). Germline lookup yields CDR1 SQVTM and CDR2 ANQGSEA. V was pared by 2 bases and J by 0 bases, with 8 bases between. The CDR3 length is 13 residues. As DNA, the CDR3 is TGCAGCGTTGAACAGGGGTCCTCCTACGAGCAGTACTTC. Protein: CSVEQGSSYEQYF.